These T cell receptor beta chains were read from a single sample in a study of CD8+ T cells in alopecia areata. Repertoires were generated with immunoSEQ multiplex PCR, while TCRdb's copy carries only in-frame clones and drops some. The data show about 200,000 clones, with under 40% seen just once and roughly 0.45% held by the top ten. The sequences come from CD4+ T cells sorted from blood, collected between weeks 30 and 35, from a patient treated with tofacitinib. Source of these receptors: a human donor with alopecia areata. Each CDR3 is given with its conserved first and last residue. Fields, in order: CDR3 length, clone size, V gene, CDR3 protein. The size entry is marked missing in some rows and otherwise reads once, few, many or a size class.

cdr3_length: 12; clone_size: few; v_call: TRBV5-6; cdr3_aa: CASSLLSTEAFF
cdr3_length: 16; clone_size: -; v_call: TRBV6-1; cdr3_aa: CASSEMSLTSTDTQYF
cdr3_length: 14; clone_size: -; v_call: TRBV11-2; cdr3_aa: CASSPGPGQETQYF
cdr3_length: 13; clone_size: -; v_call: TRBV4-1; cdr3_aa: CASSQPGLREQYF
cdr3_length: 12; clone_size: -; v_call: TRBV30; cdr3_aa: CAWSRTEYTQYF
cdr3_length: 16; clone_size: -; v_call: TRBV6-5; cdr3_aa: CASSYSSAGETDTQYF
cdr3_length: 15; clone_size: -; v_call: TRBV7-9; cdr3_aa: CASSPTIQGRGELFF
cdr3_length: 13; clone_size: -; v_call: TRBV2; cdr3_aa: CASSGRQYYEQYF
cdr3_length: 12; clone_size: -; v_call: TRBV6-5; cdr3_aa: CASTGLNTEAFF
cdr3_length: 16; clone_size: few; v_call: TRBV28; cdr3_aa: CASSAPVGGAYNEQFF
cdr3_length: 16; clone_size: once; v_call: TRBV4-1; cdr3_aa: CASSQASWGSTDTQYF
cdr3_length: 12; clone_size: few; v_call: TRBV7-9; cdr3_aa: CASRGATDTQYF
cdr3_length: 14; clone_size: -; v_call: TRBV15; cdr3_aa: CATTRTGLQETQYF
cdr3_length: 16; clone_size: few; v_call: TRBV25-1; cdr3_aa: CASSGGTGEGNQPQHF
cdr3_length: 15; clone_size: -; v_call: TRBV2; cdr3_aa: CASSRGLAGTDTQYF
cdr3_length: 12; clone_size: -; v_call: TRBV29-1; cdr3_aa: CSVVLVNTEAFF
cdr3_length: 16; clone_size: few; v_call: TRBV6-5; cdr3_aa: CASSYSRTGRAAEQFF
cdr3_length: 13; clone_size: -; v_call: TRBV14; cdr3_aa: CASSQQNNYGYTF
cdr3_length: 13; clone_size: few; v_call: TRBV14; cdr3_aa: CASSQDLYREQFF
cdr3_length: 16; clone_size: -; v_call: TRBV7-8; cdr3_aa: CASSPGAGTPGNTIYF
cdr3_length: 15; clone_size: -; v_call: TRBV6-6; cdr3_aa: CASSPGTPNNQPQHF
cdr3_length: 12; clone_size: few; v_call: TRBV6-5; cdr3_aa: CASSPGRSPLHF
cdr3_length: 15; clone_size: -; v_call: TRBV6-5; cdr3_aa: CASGHGQHSRSPLHF
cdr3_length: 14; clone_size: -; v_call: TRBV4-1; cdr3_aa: CASGVGAGVYEQYF
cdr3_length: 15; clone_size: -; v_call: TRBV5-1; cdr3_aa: CASSLGGQIIYEQYF
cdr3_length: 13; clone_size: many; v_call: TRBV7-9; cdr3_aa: CASSLSQTYEQYF
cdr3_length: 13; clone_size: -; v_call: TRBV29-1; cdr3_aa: CSVEAGAYNEQFF
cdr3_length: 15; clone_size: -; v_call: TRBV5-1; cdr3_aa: CASSLQQGSYNEQFF
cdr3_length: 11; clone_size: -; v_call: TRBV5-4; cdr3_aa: CASSSGTPDTF
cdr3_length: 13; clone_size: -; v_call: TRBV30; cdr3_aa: CAWSQQGAVGYTF
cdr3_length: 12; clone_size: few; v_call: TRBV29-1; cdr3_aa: CSGQRGGDGQFF
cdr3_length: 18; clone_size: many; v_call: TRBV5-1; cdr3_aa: CASSFALRLAGRTDTQYF
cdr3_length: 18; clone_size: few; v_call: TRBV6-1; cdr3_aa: CASSEDSLAGGRSDTQYF
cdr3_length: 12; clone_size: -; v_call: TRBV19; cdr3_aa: CASSIGGNGYTF
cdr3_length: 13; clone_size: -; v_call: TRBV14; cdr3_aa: CASSHSMNTEAFF
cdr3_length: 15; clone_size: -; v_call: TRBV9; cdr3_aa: CASSVADRPNSPQHF
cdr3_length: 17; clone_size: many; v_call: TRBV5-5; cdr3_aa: CASSLETRGPSTDTQYF
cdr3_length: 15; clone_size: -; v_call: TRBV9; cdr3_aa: CASMKGEQIYNEQFF
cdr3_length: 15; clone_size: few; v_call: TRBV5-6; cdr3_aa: CASSFRGLNTGELFF
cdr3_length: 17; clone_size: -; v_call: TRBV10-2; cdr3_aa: CASSVSHSPWSTGELFF
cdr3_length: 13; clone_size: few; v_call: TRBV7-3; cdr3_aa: CASSLTTETEAFF
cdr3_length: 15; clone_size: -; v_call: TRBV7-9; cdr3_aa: CASSPLGLADNEQFF
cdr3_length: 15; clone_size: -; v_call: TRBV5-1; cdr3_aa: CASSLGDRGTDTQYF
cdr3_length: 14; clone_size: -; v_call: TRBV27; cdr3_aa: CASSSGQGMDGYTF
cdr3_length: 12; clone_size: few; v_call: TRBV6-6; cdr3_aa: CASSPGNYGYTF
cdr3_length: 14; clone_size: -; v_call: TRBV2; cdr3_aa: CASSEHGTNTEAFF
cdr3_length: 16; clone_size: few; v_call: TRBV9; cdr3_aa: CASNTPGDSSGNTIYF
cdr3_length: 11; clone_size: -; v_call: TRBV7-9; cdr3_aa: CASGGSYEQYF
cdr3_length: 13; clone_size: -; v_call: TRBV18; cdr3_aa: CASSPLTTDTQYF
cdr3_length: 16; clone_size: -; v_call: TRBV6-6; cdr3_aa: CASRSPTQGANNEQYF
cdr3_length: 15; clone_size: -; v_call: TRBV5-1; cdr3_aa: CASSLAGTGGVEQFF
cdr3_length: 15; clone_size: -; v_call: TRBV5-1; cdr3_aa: CASSLLTGQVDTQYF
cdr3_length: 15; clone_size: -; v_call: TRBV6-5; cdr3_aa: CASRASGRMFNEQFF
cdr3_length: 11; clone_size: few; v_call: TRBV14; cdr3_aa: CASRQWGEQYF
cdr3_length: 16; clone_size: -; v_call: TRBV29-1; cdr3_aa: CSVGYTGMGRRWEQYF
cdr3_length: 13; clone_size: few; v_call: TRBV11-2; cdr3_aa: CASSFRAGDGYTF
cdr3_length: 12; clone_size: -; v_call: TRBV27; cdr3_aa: CASSFPNQPQHF
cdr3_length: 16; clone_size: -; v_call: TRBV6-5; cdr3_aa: CASSYSTGSSGNTIYF